A single sample is the source of the 13 T cell receptor beta chains below, sequenced in a study of blood T cell repertoires in COVID-19. Sequenced by immunoSEQ multiplex PCR; TCRdb stores in-frame clones only, minus some. Of around 180,000 clones in the sample, roughly 79% are singletons; the top ten hold around 12%. Material for sequencing was peripheral blood. Receptors were obtained from a woman at least 80 years old with COVID-19, enrolled during active disease.

The CDR3 protein is CASRTDRGLDSPLHF. The CDR3 DNA sequence: TGTGCCAGCAGGACTGACAGGGGGCTTGATTCACCCCTCCACTTT. The chain uses TRBV6-5 and TRBJ1-6; 10 nucleotides agree with TRBD1. J gave up 8 bases and V 6 bases, and 7 bases lay outside the gene matches. This CDR3 has 15 residues. CDR1 and CDR2 (germline): MNHEY, SVGAGI.

The V and J genes are TRBV29-1 and TRBJ1-2; no reliable D call. There are 13 residues in the CDR3. Germline V lookup: CDR1 SQVTM, CDR2 ANQGSEA. V was clipped by 7 bases and J by 2 bases, with 14 bases between them. The chain's CDR3 is CSAASALNYGYTF. The CDR3 bases are TGCAGCGCCGCCAGCGCCTTAAACTATGGCTACACCTTC.

CDR3 DNA sequence: TGTGCCAGCAGTGAAAGCGGGAGCGCAGATACGCAGTATTTT. Protein sequence: CASSESGSADTQYF. The rearrangement joins TRBV25-1 to TRBJ2-3; 8 bases map to TRBD2. CDR3 size: 14 residues. Germline values: CDR1 MGHDK, CDR2 SYGVNS. V shed 2 bases and J 4 bases; nucleotides not matched to a gene: 2. Full variable domain (missing parts from reference TRBV25-1 and TRBJ2-3): EADIYQTPRYLVIGTGKKITLECSQTMGHDKMYWYQQDPGMELHLIHYSYGVNSTEKGDLSSESTVSRIRTEHFPLTLESARPSHTSQYLCASSESGSADTQYFGPGTRLTVL.

The V gene is TRBV7-9, the J gene TRBJ1-1; D possibly corresponds to TRBD1 (6 bases). V was cut by 5 bases and J by 3 bases, with 19 bases left in between. CDR1 and CDR2 (germline): SEHNR, FQNEAQ (reference sequence). The CDR3 length is 16 residues. The CDR3 DNA reads TGTGCCAGCAGCCGTATTCCGGGACAAGAACACACTGAAGCTTTCTTT. This codes for CASSRIPGQEHTEAFF.

The J gene is TRBJ1-6, the V gene TRBV27; possibly TRBD1 for D (6 bases). V was cut by 3 bases and J by 8 bases, with 11 bases left in between. The CDR3 contains 14 residues. Germline CDR1 and CDR2: MNHEY and SMNVEV (reference sequence). The CDR3 loop reads CASSFGGADSPLHF. The CDR3 DNA reads as TGTGCCAGCAGTTTCGGGGGGGCCGATTCACCCCTCCACTTT.

This rearrangement joins TRBV28 to TRBJ1-2, with D uncertain. Trimming pared 2 bases from V and 2 bases from J, leaving 9 bases between. This CDR3 has 14 residues. CDR1 and CDR2 (germline): MDHEN, SYDVKM. The CDR3, as DNA: TGTGCCAGCAGTTTAGGGCACTCGAACTATGGCTACACCTTC. This gives the protein CASSLGHSNYGYTF.

This clone showed up just a few times. The chain uses TRBV19 and TRBJ2-2, with TRBD1 identical over 8 bases. The CDR3 has 15 amino acids. In germline, CDR1 is LNHDA, CDR2 SQIVND (reference sequence). J was trimmed by 2 bases and V by 8 bases; bases with no gene match: 7. CDR3 nucleotide sequence: TGTGCCAGTGCACGACAGGGGCCTAACACCGGGGAGCTGTTTTTT. Translated: CASARQGPNTGELFF.

This clone was counted a single time. V is TRBV27 and J is TRBJ1-1; TRBD1 agrees at 8 bases. J gave up 9 bases and V 3 bases, and 15 bases lay outside the gene matches. The CDR3 extends over 16 amino acids. Per germline, CDR1 MNHEY and CDR2 SMNVEV (reference sequence). CDR3 sequence: CASSFATGGRPVKAFF. CDR3 DNA sequence: TGTGCCAGCAGTTTCGCCACAGGGGGACGGCCCGTGAAAGCTTTCTTT.

The chain combines TRBV10-3 with TRBJ1-2; 7 positions agree with TRBD1. Per the germline V gene, CDR1 is ENHRY and CDR2 is SYGVKD. V gave up 3 bases and J gave up 0 bases; unmatched junction bases: 4. The CDR3 has 15 amino acids. The CDR3 bases are TGTGCCATCAGTGACCAGACAGGGACTAACTATGGCTACACCTTC. Its translation is CAISDQTGTNYGYTF.

The gene calls are TRBV11-2 and TRBJ2-3; 12 bases are a match to TRBD2. The J segment lost 3 bases and the V segment lost 5 bases, leaving 12 bases of the junction unmatched. The CDR3 consists of 18 residues. Germline loops: CDR1 SGHAT, CDR2 FQNNGV. CDR3 residues: CASSKLAGGGGRTDTQYF. The CDR3 coding sequence is TGTGCCAGCAGCAAACTAGCGGGAGGAGGAGGTCGTACAGATACGCAGTATTTT.

The chain uses TRBV30 and TRBJ1-4; TRBD1 matches 7 bases. Germline V gene lookup returns CDR1 GTSNPN and CDR2 SVGIG (reference sequence). The J segment lost 8 bases and the V segment lost 0 bases, leaving 9 bases of the junction unmatched. The CDR3 contains 15 residues. The CDR3 DNA is TGTGCCTGGAGTGTTTTAGGAGGGACAGAGGAAAAACTGTTTTTT. This encodes CAWSVLGGTEEKLFF. Combining the CDR3 with reference TRBV30 and TRBJ1-4 gives the whole variable domain SQTIHQWPATLVQPVGSPLSLECTVEGTSNPNLYWYRQAAGRGLQLLFYSVGIGQISSEVPQNLSASRPQDRQFILSSKKLLLSDSGFYLCAWSVLGGTEEKLFFGSGTQLSVL.

The V and J genes are TRBV27 and TRBJ2-7, with 8 bases lining up with TRBD2. CDR1 is MNHEY, CDR2 SMNVEV, per germline (reference sequence). The CDR3 runs to 14 residues. V gave up 10 bases and J gave up 8 bases; unmatched junction bases: 16. The CDR3 nucleotides read TGTGCCACACGGGAGGGGTCGTTACTACGGAAGCAGTACTTC. It specifies CATREGSLLRKQYF.

The V gene is TRBV3-1 (or the pseudogene TRBV3-2), the J gene TRBJ1-1; D gene ambiguous. This CDR3 region has 16 residues. V lost 0 bases and J lost 4, with 15 bases in between. Germline-derived CDR1 and CDR2 are LGHDT and YNNKEL (reference sequence). The CDR3 loop reads CASSQDLVVWSTEAFF. CDR3 sequence (DNA): TGTGCCAGCAGCCAAGATCTGGTTGTTTGGAGCACTGAAGCTTTCTTT.